One and the same sample provided the 4 T cell receptor beta chains below, sequenced in a study of identical twins. Each CDR3 protein is one row after TCRdb ran MiXCR on the 5' RACE reads. The sample shows about 330,000 distinct CDR3 sequences, 10% to 15% of them seen only once. This same sample was also part of a study on yellow fever vaccine responses in identical twins.

The sequenced sample consisted of CD8+ T cells sorted from blood. The source of these receptors is a woman under 30 in good health.

The chain recombines TRBV6-4 with TRBJ1-2; maybe TRBD1 (5 bases). Trimming took 2 bases from V and 6 from J, leaving 10 bases between them. This CDR3 is built from 13 residues. Germline assignment: CDR1 MRHNA and CDR2 SNTAGT. CDR3: CASSDEGLDGYTF. CDR3 nucleotides: TGTGCCAGCAGTGACGAGGGGTTGGATGGCTACACCTTC.

V usage is TRBV20-1 and J usage is TRBJ2-7; 8 positions agree with TRBD2. Trimming removed 0 bases from V and 3 bases from J; junction bases left unmatched: 7. This CDR3 region has 15 residues. Germline V gene data show CDR1 as DFQATT and CDR2 as SNEGSKA (reference sequence). The CDR3 nucleotides read TGCAGTGCTAGAGATAGAGCGGGAGATCACTACGAGCAGTACTTC. This gives the protein CSARDRAGDHYEQYF.

The chain uses TRBV27 and TRBJ1-1; D gene unclear. Germline loops: CDR1 MNHEY, CDR2 SMNVEV (reference sequence). The V end lost 5 bases, the J end lost 0 bases, and 19 bases lay between the germline ends. The CDR3 has 17 residues. The CDR3 loop is CASSPAHSDLVNTEAFF. The CDR3 nucleotides read TGTGCCAGCAGTCCCGCGCACAGCGATCTAGTGAACACTGAAGCTTTCTTT.

This clonotype was detected a few times. V is TRBV19 and J is TRBJ2-1; 7 bases match TRBD1. V dropped 6 bases and J dropped 2; count of bases not matched to a gene: 7. The germline V gene encodes CDR1 LNHDA and CDR2 SQIVND (reference sequence). The CDR3 extends over 15 amino acids. The CDR3 DNA reads TGTGCCAGTAGCAAATACAGGGGTCCCTACAATGAGCAGTTCTTC. Its translation is CASSKYRGPYNEQFF.